The clone carrying this T cell receptor beta chain was observed a single time. Authors' processing steps: How many nucleated cells were present was estimated from reference gene primer amplification. Here immunoSEQ multiplex PCR was the method, and the copy in TCRdb shows in-frame clones only, minus some. V, J and clone size are taken as reported in that table, and D and trimming were inferred from the DNA itself. The sample lists some 170,000 clones; 82% were seen once. This sample was included in a study of blood T cell repertoires in COVID-19. Study overall: The United States, Italy and Spain provided the acute and convalescent COVID-19 samples.

CDR3 size: 13 residues. Trimming shortened V by 8 bases and J by 3 bases, and 13 bases separated the two germline ends. Germline CDR1 is MNHEY and CDR2 is SVGAGI. The source is a woman in her 70s with acute or convalescent COVID-19. This sequence joins TRBV6-5 and TRBJ2-5, with D maybe TRBD2 (6 bases). The sample taken for sequencing was peripheral blood. CDR3 DNA: TGTGCCAGCTATGCGGGATTTAAAGAGACCCAGTACTTC. This gives the protein CASYAGFKETQYF.